The 10 T cell receptor beta chains in this list originate from one sample, sequenced in a study of T cells in Graves' hyperthyroidism and ophthalmopathy. Regions amplified from RNA transcripts were the TCR beta CDR3 regions. The HTBI primer set was used in a first-round RT-PCR of the TCR CDR3. TCRdb re-called the multiplex PCR reads with MiXCR, one entry per CDR3 protein. The table shows 240,000 or so distinct CDR3 sequences, with roughly 17% occurring only once. Sequencing was done on a sample of blood. The receptors shown here come from a woman under 30 with Graves' ophthalmopathy.

This clonotype was seen repeatedly, ten times or more. The V and J genes are TRBV6-1 and TRBJ1-1, with D possibly being TRBD1 (5 bases). From germline, CDR1 is MNHNS and CDR2 SASEGT. The CDR3 loop spans 14 amino acids. The ends were cut back, 6 bases at V and 4 bases at J, with 15 bases in the middle. DNA of the CDR3: TGTGCCAGCAGCCGCGGCGGGGGGAGCACTGAAGCTTTCTTT. Encoded protein: CASSRGGGSTEAFF.

At least ten counts were recorded for this clonotype. This chain uses TRBV10-3 with TRBJ2-1, with D perhaps given as TRBD1 or TRBD2 (5 bases each). The CDR3 runs to 17 residues. V was pared by 0 bases and J by 0 bases, with 12 bases between. Germline V gene data show CDR1 as ENHRY and CDR2 as SYGVKD. CDR3 nucleotide sequence: TGTGCCATCAGTGAGTCGAGGGCAGGGAGCTCCTACAATGAGCAGTTCTTC. It translates to CAISESRAGSSYNEQFF.

The chain uses TRBV2 and TRBJ2-7; 11 bases line up with TRBD1. Trimming took 4 bases from V and 4 from J; bases not matched to a gene: 6. Germline V lookup: CDR1 SNHLY, CDR2 FYNNEI. CDR3 size: 15 residues. DNA of the CDR3: TGTGCCAGCAGTGGGGACAGGGGGTTTTTGTACGAGCAGTACTTC. Translating it yields CASSGDRGFLYEQYF.

This clonotype was picked up many times. V usage is TRBV7-8 and J usage is TRBJ2-7, with a weak D call TRBD1 (6 bases). Per the germline V gene, CDR1 is SGHVS and CDR2 is FQNEAQ. The CDR3 extends over 15 amino acids. Trimming removed 1 base from V and 6 bases from J, with 16 bases in between. The CDR3 nucleotides are TGTGCCAGCAGCTTAGTACGGGACACCGTAATCGAGCAGTACTTC. Protein sequence: CASSLVRDTVIEQYF.

This clonotype was counted ten times or more. The chain links TRBV6-1 to TRBJ2-7; D remains ambiguous. V was trimmed by 5 bases and J by 3 bases, leaving 14 bases between them. The CDR3 runs 14 residues. The germline CDR1 and CDR2 sequences are MNHNS and SASEGT. CDR3 in DNA: TGTGCCAGCAGTACTCCGGGCTGGCACTACGAGCAGTACTTC. It yields the protein CASSTPGWHYEQYF.

V usage is TRBV28 and J usage is TRBJ2-5; TRBD2 aligns across 7 bases. Losses at the gene ends were 1 base for V and 14 bases for J; bases not matched to a gene: 10. Germline V CDR1 and CDR2: MDHEN, SYDVKM. This CDR3 has 13 residues. As DNA, the CDR3 is TGTGCCAGCAGTTTATTCGTGGGAGGGCCGGATTACTTC. Translated: CASSLFVGGPDYF.

This clonotype came up many times. The genes are TRBV20-1 and TRBJ2-4, with a tentative D call TRBD2 (6 bases). V gave up 0 bases and J gave up 8 bases, with 11 bases separating them. The CDR3 consists of 13 residues. Germline CDR1 reads DFQATT; CDR2 reads SNEGSKA (reference sequence). In DNA, the CDR3 is TGCAGTGCTAGAGAGGCAGGGAGGTACATTCAGTACTTC. It encodes CSAREAGRYIQYF.

The J gene is TRBJ2-2, the V gene TRBV9, with TRBD1 as a possible D gene (5 bases). Germline assignment: CDR1 SGDLS and CDR2 YYNGEE. Trimming shortened V by 5 bases and J by 0 bases, and 8 bases separated the two germline ends. The CDR3 totals 14 residues. The chain's CDR3 is CASSWTTNTGELFF. CDR3 sequence (DNA): TGTGCCAGCAGTTGGACAACGAACACCGGGGAGCTGTTTTTT.

This clonotype was seen many times. The V gene is TRBV29-1, the J gene TRBJ1-2, with 10 bases that match TRBD1. The CDR3 has 13 residues. V lost 6 bases to trimming and J lost 6 bases; unmatched junction nucleotides: 7. CDR1 SQVTM and CDR2 ANQGSEA come from the germline V gene. The CDR3 DNA is TGCAGCGTGGGGGACAGGGGAGGGGATGGCTACACCTTC. It yields the protein CSVGDRGGDGYTF.

This clonotype was counted ten times or more. The rearrangement links TRBV20-1 to TRBJ2-1, with D possibly TRBD2 on 6 matching bases. V lost 0 bases and J 3 bases, leaving 9 bases between the germline ends. Looked up from germline, CDR1 is DFQATT and CDR2 is SNEGSKA (reference sequence). CDR3 length equals 14 residues. CDR3 DNA sequence: TGCAGTGCTAGAGACGGGGGTGGCTACAATGAGCAGTTCTTC. Its protein is CSARDGGGYNEQFF.